Shown below are 32 T cell receptor beta chains from a single sample sequenced in a study of T cell changes during pregnancy in multiple sclerosis. Here immunoSEQ multiplex PCR was the method, and the copy in TCRdb shows in-frame clones only, minus some. The repertoire includes tens of thousands of clones, roughly 91% of them detected once, and around 0.75% sits in the top ten. The sample here was peripheral blood, taken in the third trimester of pregnancy. These TCRs come from a female donor in good health, enrolled as a control in a pregnancy study.

This chain connects TRBV6-5 to TRBJ2-7; possible D gene TRBD1, 5 bases. Germline-derived CDR1 and CDR2 are MNHEY and SVGAGI. With 5 bases removed from V and 3 bases from J, the gap between germline ends came to 8 bases. This CDR3 contains 12 residues. CDR3 residues: CASSRDSYEQYF. CDR3 DNA: TGTGCCAGCAGTCGTGACAGCTACGAGCAGTACTTC.

V is TRBV27 and J is TRBJ2-2, with TRBD1 as a possible D gene (6 bases). Trimming removed 2 bases at V and 5 bases at J, with 6 bases between. CDR3 length: 13 residues. Germline V gene lookup returns CDR1 MNHEY and CDR2 SMNVEV (reference sequence). The CDR3 is CASSLQGTGELFF. The DNA of the CDR3 is TGTGCCAGCAGTTTACAGGGGACCGGGGAGCTGTTTTTT.

The chain combines TRBV4-2 with TRBJ2-1; D remains unclear. The length of the CDR3 is 12 residues. Trimming removed 4 bases at V and 12 bases at J, with 13 bases between. CDR1 LGHNA and CDR2 YNFKEQ come from the germline V gene. CDR3 bases: TGTGCCAGCAGCCCGACTGCAAGTGGGCAGTTCTTC. Its translation: CASSPTASGQFF.

The chain uses TRBV7-2 and TRBJ2-3; TRBD2 is a possible D gene (6 bases). With 6 bases removed from V and 0 bases from J, the gap between germline ends came to 10 bases. Germline V lookup: CDR1 SGHTA, CDR2 FQGNSA. This CDR3 region has 14 residues. CDR3 sequence reads: CASRGGSSTDTQYF. The CDR3 DNA is TGTGCCAGCAGGGGAGGTTCTAGCACAGATACGCAGTATTTT.

This clone has ten or more counts. CDR3 amino acids: CASSPFSGGGEKLFF. DNA for the CDR3: TGTGCCAGCAGCCCTTTTTCGGGGGGAGGTGAAAAACTGTTTTTT. The chain has TRBV9 and TRBJ1-4; D may be TRBD1 (5 bases). CDR3 length: 15 residues. Germline CDR1 and CDR2: SGDLS and YYNGEE. Between the trimmed V and J ends, which lost 4 bases and 7 bases, there was a span of 17 bases.

The chain employs TRBV18 and TRBJ1-1; D unclear. Trimming pared 6 bases from V and 7 bases from J, leaving 12 bases between. Germline V CDR1 and CDR2: KGHSH, LQKENI. The CDR3 is 12 amino acids. Written as DNA, the CDR3 is TGTGCCAGCTCGTCACAGCTTATTGAAGCTTTCTTT. Amino acid sequence: CASSSQLIEAFF.

The chain joins TRBV15 to TRBJ1-5; a possible D gene is TRBD1 (5 bases). Trimming pared 1 base from V and 3 bases from J, leaving 10 bases between. This CDR3 is 15 amino acids long. CDR1 and CDR2 from the germline V gene are LNHNV and YYDKDF (reference sequence). CDR3 region: CATSRGGGANQPQHF. DNA of the CDR3: TGTGCCACCAGCAGAGGGGGAGGGGCCAATCAGCCCCAGCATTTT.

The gene calls are TRBV6-5 and TRBJ1-1; tentatively, D is TRBD1 (5 bases). This CDR3 contains 15 residues. V lost 2 bases and J lost 1, with 11 bases in between. Germline loops: CDR1 MNHEY, CDR2 SVGAGI. The DNA for the CDR3 is TGTGCCAGCAGTTACGAGGGACTGCAGAACACTGAAGCTTTCTTT. It specifies CASSYEGLQNTEAFF.

This chain connects TRBV19 to TRBJ2-3; no reliable D call. Germline loops: CDR1 LNHDA, CDR2 SQIVND (reference sequence). This CDR3 comprises 12 residues. V lost 6 bases and J lost 2, with 6 bases in between. CDR3 region: CASRNFTDTQYF. CDR3 DNA: TGTGCCAGTAGGAACTTCACAGATACGCAGTATTTT.

CDR3 in DNA: TGTGCCAGCAGCGCCGGACTAGCGGGGGGAGGGGGTACGCAGTATTTT. The encoded protein is CASSAGLAGGGGTQYF. The chain couples TRBV2 to TRBJ2-3, with TRBD2 identical over 14 bases. V lost 6 bases to trimming and J lost 8 bases; unmatched junction nucleotides: 10. This CDR3 is built from 16 residues. Looked up from germline, CDR1 is SNHLY and CDR2 is FYNNEI.

V usage is TRBV5-4 and J usage is TRBJ1-2; 8 bases match TRBD1. Trimming took 4 bases from V and 4 from J; bases not matched to a gene: 18. Germline loops: CDR1 SGHNT, CDR2 YYREEE (reference sequence). This CDR3 has 18 amino acids. The CDR3 sequence: CASSGRLDREKGPYGYTF. The CDR3 nucleotides read TGTGCCAGCAGCGGTCGATTGGACAGGGAAAAAGGGCCCTATGGCTACACCTTC.

With respect to this clone: The junction differs from germline at one of its ends, possibly a read error. This chain joins TRBV5-8 and TRBJ2-3; perhaps TRBD2 as D (6 bases). The V gene's germline CDR1 is SGHTS and CDR2 YDEGEE. This CDR3 has 14 residues. The CDR3 region has the DNA TGTGCCAGCAGATTGGGAGGAGGGGTGGATACGCAGTATTTT. Translation: CASRLGGGVDTQYF. Combining the CDR3 with reference TRBV5-8 and TRBJ2-3 gives the whole variable domain EAGVTQSPTHLIKTRGQQATLRCSPISGHTSVYWYQQALGLGLQFLLWYDEGEERNRGNFPPRFSGRQFPNYSSELNVNALELEDSALYLCASRLGGGVDTQYFGPGTRLTVL.

The rearrangement uses TRBV19 and TRBJ1-5; TRBD1 might be the D (5 bases). CDR3 length equals 16 residues. Trimming took off 5 bases at V and 2 bases at J, with 16 bases between the two ends. CDR1 is LNHDA and CDR2 is SQIVND in the germline V gene (reference sequence). CDR3 in DNA: TGTGCCAGTAGTTACGGTCCGGGGGTAGGCAATCAGCCCCAGCATTTT. Its protein is CASSYGPGVGNQPQHF.

This rearrangement joins TRBV2 to TRBJ2-5; 9 positions agree with TRBD2. V gave up 9 bases and J gave up 4 bases; unmatched junction bases: 3. The CDR3 sequence is 12 residues long. Germline V gene sequence: CDR1 SNHLY, CDR2 FYNNEI. The CDR3 sequence: CARNSGGETQYF. As DNA, the CDR3 is TGTGCCAGAAATAGCGGGGGAGAGACCCAGTACTTC.

The J gene is TRBJ1-5, the V gene TRBV11-2, with D perhaps matching TRBD1 (6 bases). Trimming removed 4 bases at V and 9 bases at J, with 19 bases between. The CDR3 is 15 residues long. CDR1 is SGHAT, CDR2 FQNNGV, per germline. CDR3 bases: TGTGCCAGCAGCTCGGGCCCTGGGGGCGGTCGGCCCCAGCATTTT. Its protein product is CASSSGPGGGRPQHF.

Only a few counts were recorded for this clone. The chain joins TRBV11-2 to TRBJ1-2; 9 bases map to TRBD1. Germline loops: CDR1 SGHAT, CDR2 FQNNGV. Unmatched junction bases numbered 7, after V lost 5 bases and J lost 6 bases. The CDR3 totals 14 residues. The chain's CDR3 is CASSRDRGVNGYTF. The CDR3 nucleotides are TGTGCCAGCAGCCGCGACAGGGGGGTGAATGGCTACACCTTC. Supplemented by reference TRBV11-2 and TRBJ1-2, the full variable domain reads EAGVAQSPRYKIIEKRQSVAFWCNPISGHATLYWYQQILGQGPKLLIQFQNNGVVDDSQLPKDRFSAERLKGVDSTLKIQPAKLEDSAVYLCASSRDRGVNGYTFGSGTRLTVV.

The rearrangement uses TRBV4-1 and TRBJ2-1; the D is unclear. The CDR3 contains 13 residues. Germline CDR1 reads MGHRA; CDR2 reads YSYEKL. Between the trimmed V and J ends, which lost 2 bases and 4 bases, there was a span of 6 bases. DNA of the CDR3: TGCGCCAGCAGCCAAATCGGGTACAATGAGCAGTTCTTC. Residues: CASSQIGYNEQFF.

This chain connects TRBV7-6 to TRBJ2-2; a possible D gene is TRBD2 (5 bases). CDR1 SGHVS and CDR2 FNYEAQ come from the germline V gene. V was pared by 3 bases and J by 1 base, with 9 bases between. The CDR3 covers 15 residues. CDR3 bases: TGTGCCAGCAGCTTTAGAGCGGAGAACACCGGGGAGCTGTTTTTT. Protein product: CASSFRAENTGELFF.

This chain joins TRBV7-8 and TRBJ2-2; D gene ambiguous. Trimming took off 1 base at V and 0 bases at J, with 15 bases between the two ends. CDR3 length: 18 residues. Germline V gene lookup returns CDR1 SGHVS and CDR2 FQNEAQ. This CDR3 is CASSLGFYGRSNTGELFF. The DNA of the CDR3 is TGTGCCAGCAGCTTAGGTTTTTATGGGCGATCGAACACCGGGGAGCTGTTTTTT.

The rearrangement uses TRBV2 and TRBJ1-1; perhaps TRBD1 as D (6 bases). Germline CDR1 reads SNHLY; CDR2 reads FYNNEI. This CDR3 is built from 14 residues. Trimming left V 6 bases short and J 9 bases short, with 20 bases between. CDR3 residues: CASRPYRDTSKAFF. The CDR3 DNA sequence: TGTGCCAGCAGACCCTACAGGGACACCTCAAAAGCTTTCTTT. Drawing the rest from reference TRBV2 and TRBJ1-1, the complete variable domain is EPEVTQTPSHQVTQMGQEVILRCVPISNHLYFYWYRQILGQKVEFLVSFYNNEISEKSEIFDDQFSVERPDGSNFTLKIRSTKLEDSAMYFCASRPYRDTSKAFFGQGTRLTVV.

The chain carries TRBV18 and TRBJ2-7; 8 nucleotides align to TRBD1. The germline V gene encodes CDR1 KGHSH and CDR2 LQKENI. With V trimmed by 3 bases and J by 5 bases, 6 bases remained unmatched. The CDR3 has 14 amino acids. CDR3 in DNA: TGTGCCAGCTCACCCCTCGACAGGGGTAACGAGCAGTACTTC. Translating gives CASSPLDRGNEQYF.

CDR3 loop: CASSIQPTSSEAFF. CDR3 coding DNA: TGTGCCAGTAGTATCCAGCCCACCTCTAGTGAAGCTTTCTTT. The rearrangement uses TRBV19 and TRBJ1-1; D remains ambiguous. The V gene's germline CDR1 is LNHDA and CDR2 SQIVND (reference sequence). The CDR3 runs 14 residues. V was cut by 3 bases and J by 7 bases, with 15 bases left in between.

The V call is TRBV18, the J call TRBJ2-2, with a possible D match to TRBD1 (6 bases). Germline CDR1 KGHSH, CDR2 LQKENI. This CDR3 has 16 amino acids. The V gene lost 4 bases and the J gene lost 6 bases, with 18 bases spanning the gap. In DNA, the CDR3 is TGTGCCAGCTCACGCGACAAGGTGGGGGCGCCCGGGGAGCTGTTTTTT. Translating gives CASSRDKVGAPGELFF.

This sequence joins TRBV18 and TRBJ1-3, with 9 bases that match TRBD1. V dropped 1 base and J dropped 5; count of bases not matched to a gene: 6. This CDR3 contains 16 residues. Germline V CDR1 and CDR2: KGHSH, LQKENI. CDR3 coding DNA: TGTGCCAGCTCACCACGGACAGGGGATACGAGAAACACCATATATTTT. Residues: CASSPRTGDTRNTIYF. Full variable domain (rest looked up from reference TRBV18 and TRBJ1-3): NAGVMQNPRHLVRRRGQEARLRCSPMKGHSHVYWYRQLPEEGLKFMVYLQKENIIDESGMPKERFSAEFPKEGPSILRIQQVVRGDSAAYFCASSPRTGDTRNTIYFGEGSWLTVV.

This clone has only a few counts. This sequence joins TRBV30 and TRBJ1-2, with D perhaps TRBD1 (6 bases). CDR3 length equals 11 residues. Trimming took off 7 bases at V and 5 bases at J, with 11 bases between the two ends. Per the germline V gene, CDR1 is GTSNPN and CDR2 is SVGIG (reference sequence). This chain's CDR3 is CALYREYGYTF. In DNA form, the CDR3 reads TGTGCCTTGTACAGGGAGTATGGCTACACCTTC. The full variable domain, completed using reference TRBV30 and TRBJ1-2, is SQTIHQWPATLVQPVGSPLSLECTVEGTSNPNLYWYRQAAGRGLQLLFYSVGIGQISSEVPQNLSASRPQDRQFILSSKKLLLSDSGFYLCALYREYGYTFGSGTRLTVV.

V and J are TRBV5-1 and TRBJ2-7, with a tentative D call TRBD1 (6 bases). The V and J ends lost 9 bases and 7 bases respectively, with 23 bases between them. The CDR3 spans 14 residues. Per germline, CDR1 SGHRS and CDR2 YFSETQ. The CDR3 DNA reads TGCGCCACCCAACCCGGGACACCCATGGGGGAGCAGTACTTC. It codes for CATQPGTPMGEQYF.

This chain connects TRBV7-2 to TRBJ1-1; possibly TRBD1 for D (5 bases). Germline V gene data show CDR1 as SGHTA and CDR2 as FQGNSA. With 0 bases removed from V and 6 bases from J, the gap between germline ends came to 8 bases. The CDR3 runs 13 residues. CDR3 residues: CASSLARGAEAFF. The CDR3 DNA follows: TGTGCCAGCAGCTTAGCAAGGGGCGCTGAAGCTTTCTTT.

The CDR3, as DNA: TGTGCCAGCAGCCCTACAGGGTTGGAAGAAAAACTGTTTTTT. It is translated as CASSPTGLEEKLFF. The chain carries TRBV7-9 and TRBJ1-4; possible D gene TRBD1, 6 bases. Germline V lookup: CDR1 SEHNR, CDR2 FQNEAQ (reference sequence). The CDR3 extends over 14 amino acids. V dropped 5 bases and J dropped 8 bases, with 15 bases sitting between them. Full variable domain (outside the CDR3, taken from reference TRBV7-9 and TRBJ1-4): DTGVSQNPRHKITKRGQNVTFRCDPISEHNRLYWYRQTLGQGPEFLTYFQNEAQLEKSRLLSDRFSAERPKGSFSTLEIQRTEQGDSAMYLCASSPTGLEEKLFFGSGTQLSVL.

The chain uses TRBV28 and TRBJ1-5, with D perhaps TRBD1 (5 bases). CDR1 is MDHEN, CDR2 SYDVKM, per germline. V lost 2 bases, J lost 4 bases, and 9 bases lay in between. CDR3 size: 14 residues. In DNA, the CDR3 is TGTGCCAGCAGTTTAGTGACAGAGAATCAGCCCCAGCATTTT. It specifies CASSLVTENQPQHF.

The V gene is TRBV9, the J gene TRBJ1-2; no definite D call. Germline CDR1 reads SGDLS; CDR2 reads YYNGEE. Trimming removed 2 bases from V and 0 bases from J, with 5 bases in between. There are 13 residues in the CDR3. The CDR3 protein is CASSVAPNYGYTF. CDR3 nucleotide sequence: TGTGCCAGCAGCGTGGCTCCTAACTATGGCTACACCTTC. Complete variable domain (other parts from reference TRBV9 and TRBJ1-2): DSGVTQTPKHLITATGQRVTLRCSPRSGDLSVYWYQQSLDQGLQFLIQYYNGEERAKGNILERFSAQQFPDLHSELNLSSLELGDSALYFCASSVAPNYGYTFGSGTRLTVV.

Only one count was recorded for this clone. This sequence joins TRBV21-1 and TRBJ2-1; TRBD2, the table's D call, lacks a check against the DNA. TRBV21-1 counts as a pseudogene. The CDR3 covers 12 residues. CDR3 amino acids: CAISPNLNEQFF. The CDR3 nucleotides read TGTGCCATCTCGCCTAACCTCAATGAGCAGTTCTTC.

CDR3 DNA sequence: TGTGCCAGCAGTCGGACTGGACTAGCGGGAGGGGGGTACGAGCAGTACTTC. It is translated as CASSRTGLAGGGYEQYF. The rearrangement uses TRBV28 and TRBJ2-7; 15 bases are a match to TRBD2. Germline V gives CDR1 MDHEN, CDR2 SYDVKM. The CDR3 loop spans 17 amino acids. Trimming removed 5 bases from V and 4 bases from J; junction bases left unmatched: 9.